The sequence of this T cell receptor (beta chain) was determined in a study of T cells of healthy individuals. Between the trimmed V and J ends, which lost 4 bases and 6 bases, there was a span of 11 bases. The CDR3 spans 13 residues. Germline V gene data show CDR1 as KGHDR and CDR2 as SFDVKD. Using its own MiXCR run on the 5' RACE reads, TCRdb lists one record per CDR3 protein. Of around 98,000 distinct CDR3 sequences in the sample, 15% to 20% were seen once. This clonotype showed up many times. The chain uses TRBV24-1 and TRBJ1-2; perhaps TRBD1 as D (6 bases). This receptor was obtained from a human donor in good health. As DNA, the CDR3 is TGTGCCACCAGTGAGGGGGGGCGCGATGGCTACACCTTC. Its protein is CATSEGGRDGYTF.